This T cell receptor beta chain was sequenced during a study of blood T cell repertoires in COVID-19. The CDR3 length is 15 residues. Trimming removed 3 bases from V and 3 bases from J; junction bases left unmatched: 4. The germline gives CDR1 SEHNR, CDR2 FQNEAQ (reference sequence). The protocol was immunoSEQ multiplex PCR, while the TCRdb copy is restricted to in-frame clones and leaves out a portion. The sample contains 250,000 or so clones, 88% of which appear only once. The TCR comes from a woman aged 55-75 years with acute or convalescent COVID-19. Material: peripheral blood. The chain couples TRBV7-9 to TRBJ1-2, with TRBD1 matching 10 bases. This CDR3 is CASSFPGTGDYGYTF. In DNA form, the CDR3 reads TGTGCCAGCAGCTTTCCGGGGACAGGGGACTATGGCTACACCTTC.